This T cell receptor beta chain was observed in a study of Graves' ophthalmopathy and Graves' hyperthyroidism. Amplified TCR beta CDR3 regions were obtained using RNA transcripts as template. Second-round multiplex PCR followed a first-round RT-PCR using HTBI primers. MiXCR, run by TCRdb on the multiplex PCR reads, gives a single entry per CDR3 protein. This sample yields approximately 17,000 distinct CDR3 sequences, of which 46% are seen a single time; 25% belongs to the top ten. Germline lookup yields CDR1 MNHNY and CDR2 SVGAGI (reference sequence). The CDR3 length is 15 residues. Trimming took 2 bases from V and 5 from J; bases not matched to a gene: 4. Notes on the study in general: Built on 13 signatures, a model told ophthalmopathy apart from stable hyperthyroidism with over 85% sensitivity and over 80% specificity.

Worth noting for this clonotype: The antigen is undetermined.

The V call is TRBV6-6, the J call TRBJ2-4, with 9 bases aligning to TRBD1. The material sequenced was peripheral blood. This clonotype originated in a woman in her forties with stable Graves' hyperthyroidism. The CDR3 DNA reads as TGTGCCAGCAGTTACGGAACAGGGGGCCAAAACATTCAGTACTTC. This encodes CASSYGTGGQNIQYF.